A selection of T cell receptor beta chains follows, all from one sample in a study of T cells in Graves' hyperthyroidism and ophthalmopathy. One entry per CDR3 protein results from TCRdb running MiXCR on the multiplex PCR reads. The sample holds approximately 400,000 distinct CDR3 sequences, less than 20% seen once. The specimen was blood. These receptors were collected from a woman aged 18-30 years with Graves' hyperthyroidism that later progressed to Graves' ophthalmopathy. CDR3s include the opening cysteine and the closing phenylalanine or tryptophan. The D gene is left open where the match is weak. Clone size appears in some rows only: once, few, many, or a class for an expanded clone.

CDR3nt	CDR3aa	d_gene	v_gene	abundance	j_gene
TGTGCCAGAAGTGAATCGGGGATCCCCTATGGCTACACCTTC	CARSESGIPYGYTF	.	TRBV25-1	.	TRBJ1-2
TGCAGTGCTAGCCCCAGGGCCTCGGAGGAGCCCCAGCATTTT	CSASPRASEEPQHF	.	TRBV20-1	many	TRBJ1-5
TGCAGTGCTCAAAGTGGATCTAGCACAGATACGCAGTATTTT	CSAQSGSSTDTQYF	.	TRBV20-1	many	TRBJ2-3
TGCAGTGCTATTCCTAGCGGGAGGAGACAAGAGACCCAGTACTTC	CSAIPSGRRQETQYF	TRBD2	TRBV20-1	many	TRBJ2-5
TGCGCCAGCAGCCACAGGGTGAACACTGAAGCTTTCTTT	CASSHRVNTEAFF	.	TRBV4-3	many	TRBJ1-1
TGTGTCAGCAGCTTAGTAATCCGATTGTATTTT	CVSSLVIRLYF	.	TRBV11-3	few	TRBJ2-3
TGTGCCAGCTATCGGACAGGGTTGAACAATTCACCCCTCCACTTT	CASYRTGLNNSPLHF	TRBD1	TRBV2	few	TRBJ1-6
TGTGCCAGCAGCCAAGGAGGGAACTATGGCTACACCTTC	CASSQGGNYGYTF	.	TRBV3-1	many	TRBJ1-2
TGCAGCGTTGAAGGCGGGACAAAGGATGAGCAGTTCTTC	CSVEGGTKDEQFF	.	TRBV29-1	.	TRBJ2-1
TGTGCCAGCAGCCCGGCCCCCGGGGGCAATGAGCAGTTCTTC	CASSPAPGGNEQFF	.	TRBV7-8	few	TRBJ2-1
TGTGCCAGCAGTTCGACGTTACTAGCGTTAACCTACAATGAGCAGTTCTTC	CASSSTLLALTYNEQFF	TRBD2	TRBV27	many	TRBJ2-1
TGTGCCAGCAGTTTTAGCGGTGTGACCTACGAGCAGTACTTC	CASSFSGVTYEQYF	.	TRBV27	many	TRBJ2-7
TGTGCCAGCAGCTTTACAGGGGTGAGATCACCCCTCCACTTT	CASSFTGVRSPLHF	TRBD1	TRBV5-6	many	TRBJ1-6
TGTGCCAGCCGATCTTGGACAGCAAACTATGGCTACACCTTC	CASRSWTANYGYTF	.	TRBV6-5	many	TRBJ1-2
TGTGCCACCTCTACTAGCGGGGGGCGTTACAATGAGCAGTTCTTC	CATSTSGGRYNEQFF	TRBD2	TRBV24-1	many	TRBJ2-1
TGTGCCAGCAGTGCTTGGACTAGCGGGAGCGGTGAGCAGTTCTTC	CASSAWTSGSGEQFF	TRBD2	TRBV6-1	few	TRBJ2-1
TGCAGCGTTGTGAGGTACATGAACACTGAAGCTTTCTTT	CSVVRYMNTEAFF	.	TRBV29-1	few	TRBJ1-1
TGTGCCAGCAGTGCAGGGAACGCTGAAGCTTTCTTT	CASSAGNAEAFF	.	TRBV7-9	few	TRBJ1-1
TGTGCCAGCAGTTTATCGAAGGGGATCTCAGATACGCAGTATTTT	CASSLSKGISDTQYF	.	TRBV27	.	TRBJ2-3
TGTGCCAGCAGCTCTCAAGTGGGGATGGGAATGAGCAATCAGCCCCAGCATTTT	CASSSQVGMGMSNQPQHF	.	TRBV7-8	many	TRBJ1-5
TGTGCCAGTAGTATAAGGCTTCAGAGCTCCTACAATGAGCAGTTCTTC	CASSIRLQSSYNEQFF	.	TRBV19	.	TRBJ2-1
TGCAGTGCTACTGCCCAAGGGGAGAACTTCCTGAACACTGAAGCTTTCTTT	CSATAQGENFLNTEAFF	.	TRBV20-1	many	TRBJ1-1
TGCGCCAGCAGCCTACGGCCCGGTGAGCAGTTCTTC	CASSLRPGEQFF	.	TRBV5-1	many	TRBJ2-1
TGTGCCAGCAGCACGGAAGGGGGCGCCGGGAATTCACCCCTCCACTTT	CASSTEGGAGNSPLHF	TRBD1	TRBV28	many	TRBJ1-6
TGCGCCAGCAGCCCCCTCCGTAAAAGACTTAGCACAGATACGCAGTATTTT	CASSPLRKRLSTDTQYF	.	TRBV4-1	.	TRBJ2-3
TGTGCCAGCAGCGGAGGTCGTCGGGGGCCTACAGATACGCAGTATTTT	CASSGGRRGPTDTQYF	.	TRBV9	.	TRBJ2-3
TGTGCCAGCAGCTTAGCGCCTATTACAGATACGCAGTATTTT	CASSLAPITDTQYF	.	TRBV7-2	many	TRBJ2-3
TGTGCCAGCAGTTTAACCGGGCCGGGAGGAGGAGAGACCCAGTACTTC	CASSLTGPGGGETQYF	TRBD2	TRBV6-1	many	TRBJ2-5
TGTGCCAGCAGCGAGGGACAGGGGGACTATGGCTACACCTTC	CASSEGQGDYGYTF	TRBD1	TRBV4-2	many	TRBJ1-2
TGTGCCACCAGCAGAGATCGGCCGGCACAACAAGAGACCCAGTACTTC	CATSRDRPAQQETQYF	.	TRBV15	.	TRBJ2-5
TGTGCCAGCAATCCCCAGGTAGCGGTTCCCCAAGAGACCCAGTACTTC	CASNPQVAVPQETQYF	.	TRBV6-1	.	TRBJ2-5
TGTGCCAGCAGCCAAGGCGGGGCGTTGGGTAGCGGGAAAGAGACCCAGTACTTC	CASSQGGALGSGKETQYF	TRBD2	TRBV4-2	few	TRBJ2-5
TGTGCCAGCAGCTTTTCCCAGCTCTTGGGTAATGAGCAGTTCTTC	CASSFSQLLGNEQFF	.	TRBV7-8	.	TRBJ2-1
TGTGCCAGCACCAGACGGCGGCAGGGGACTAGCGGGAGGGCAATTGGGGCCAACGTCCTGACTTTC	CASTRRRQGTSGRAIGANVLTF	TRBD2	TRBV27	many	TRBJ2-6
TGCAGTGCTAGAGGGGGACAGCACAATCAGCCCCAGCATTTT	CSARGGQHNQPQHF	TRBD1	TRBV20-1	many	TRBJ1-5
TGCAGTGTCGAGGACATCAAGAATGAAAAACTGTTTTTT	CSVEDIKNEKLFF	.	TRBV20-1	many	TRBJ1-4
TGTGCCAGCAGTTTCTATGGGGGGGCCTACGAGCAGTACTTC	CASSFYGGAYEQYF	TRBD2	TRBV28	many	TRBJ2-7
TGTGCCAGCAGCTTGACCGGGCCTCTAGACACCGGGGAGCTGTTTTTT	CASSLTGPLDTGELFF	.	TRBV7-2	.	TRBJ2-2
TGTGCCAGCAGCAGAGACGGCCCGCCGAACACCGGGGAGCTGTTTTTT	CASSRDGPPNTGELFF	.	TRBV5-6	.	TRBJ2-2